A selection of T cell receptor beta chains follows, all from one sample in a study of graft-versus-host responses after intestinal transplantation. Libraries were prepared by immunoSEQ multiplex PCR; TCRdb keeps only in-frame clonotypes and omits some of them. The table lists 99,000 or so clones, roughly 87% of them singletons, with approximately 0.97% in the top ten. Their antigens remain unidentified. The sample was unstimulated CD4+ T cells sorted from spleen or lymph node cells, taken before intestinal transplant. Source of these receptors: a human donor who received an intestinal transplant. Each CDR3 is given with its conserved first and last residue. A D gene is named only where the DNA matches it firmly. Clone size is shown for a subset of rows, as once, few, many or a class of expanded clone.

V gene,J gene,D gene,clone size,CDR3 protein,CDR3 DNA
TRBV6-5,TRBJ1-2,NA,NA,CASRSLRVANYGYTF,TGTGCCAGCAGGAGCCTGAGGGTCGCCAACTATGGCTACACCTTC
TRBV5-1,TRBJ1-5,NA,NA,CASSAAGDSNQPQHF,TGCGCCAGCAGCGCCGCGGGGGACAGCAATCAGCCCCAGCATTTT
TRBV5-1,TRBJ2-1,TRBD2,NA,CANTGLSGSSNEQFF,TGCGCCAATACGGGTCTTAGCGGGAGTAGCAATGAGCAGTTCTTC
TRBV4-1,TRBJ1-6,NA,NA,CASSQDFRVVYNSPLHF,TGCGCCAGCAGCCAGGATTTTCGGGTGGTCTATAATTCACCCCTCCACTTT
TRBV4-2,TRBJ2-5,TRBD2,NA,CASSQSGTSGRRETQYF,TGTGCCAGCAGCCAATCCGGGACTAGCGGGAGAAGGGAGACCCAGTACTTC
TRBV5-1,TRBJ1-1,TRBD1,NA,CASSGRTGENTEAFF,TGCGCCAGCAGTGGCCGGACAGGGGAGAACACTGAAGCTTTCTTT
TRBV28,TRBJ2-5,NA,once,CASTPPPGLEREGQYF,TGTGCCAGCACCCCGCCCCCGGGCCTCGAGCGTGAGGGCCAGTACTTC
TRBV28,TRBJ1-2,TRBD1,NA,CASSLGGQGALPYYGYTF,TGTGCCAGCAGTTTGGGTGGACAGGGGGCGCTTCCCTACTATGGCTACACCTTC
TRBV29-1,TRBJ2-7,TRBD2,NA,CSALGTSGVVPEQYF,TGCAGCGCCCTTGGGACTAGCGGAGTGGTTCCCGAGCAGTACTTC
TRBV4-2,TRBJ1-6,NA,NA,CASSQDSDTLWNSPLHF,TGTGCCAGCAGCCAAGACTCCGATACCCTTTGGAATTCACCCCTCCACTTT
TRBV4-2,TRBJ1-2,TRBD1,NA,CASSHGQGAIYGYTF,TGTGCCAGCAGCCACGGCCAGGGGGCGATCTATGGCTACACCTTC
TRBV18,TRBJ2-4,TRBD1,NA,CASSPTGGQAKNIQYF,TGTGCCAGCTCACCCACAGGGGGCCAAGCCAAAAACATTCAGTACTTC